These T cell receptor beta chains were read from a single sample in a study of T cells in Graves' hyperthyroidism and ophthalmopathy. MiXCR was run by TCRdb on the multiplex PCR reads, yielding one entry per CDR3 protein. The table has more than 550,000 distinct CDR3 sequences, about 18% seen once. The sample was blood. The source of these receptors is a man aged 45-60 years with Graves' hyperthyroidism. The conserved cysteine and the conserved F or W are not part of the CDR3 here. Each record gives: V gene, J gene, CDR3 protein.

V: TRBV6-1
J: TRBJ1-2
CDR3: ASSANRSSDKTNGYT

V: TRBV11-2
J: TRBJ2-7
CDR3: ASSQGQAPLEQY

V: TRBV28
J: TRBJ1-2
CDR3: ASHIPTGNYGYT

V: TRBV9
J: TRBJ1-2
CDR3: ASSVARVGSEGYT

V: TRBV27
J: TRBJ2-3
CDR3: ASSLGSSSTDTQY

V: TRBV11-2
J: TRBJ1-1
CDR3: ASSFNLGSPEAF

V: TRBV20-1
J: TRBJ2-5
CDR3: SAYGTSGTQETQY

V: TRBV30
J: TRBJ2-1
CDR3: ACSGTSDYNEQF

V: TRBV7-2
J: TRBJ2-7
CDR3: ASSPGTSGIIYEQY

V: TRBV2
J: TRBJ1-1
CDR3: ASSDSGVLRGTEAF

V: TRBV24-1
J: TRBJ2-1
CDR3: ATSDVDRGLGNEQF

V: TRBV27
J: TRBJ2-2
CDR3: ASSQKTSGNWELF

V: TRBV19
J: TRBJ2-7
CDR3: ASSTTTSGNAYEQY

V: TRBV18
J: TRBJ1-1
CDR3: ASSPIGGTGAEAF

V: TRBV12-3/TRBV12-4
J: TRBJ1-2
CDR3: ASSFGEYGYT

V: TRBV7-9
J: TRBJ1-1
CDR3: ASAYDGQGASEAF

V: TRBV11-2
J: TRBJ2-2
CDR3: ASSSIQGVGTGELF

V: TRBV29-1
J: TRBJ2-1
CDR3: SVDGPAVSYNEQF

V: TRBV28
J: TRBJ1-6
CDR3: ASSTDANSPLH

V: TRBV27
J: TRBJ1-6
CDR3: ASSLAGDTSPLH

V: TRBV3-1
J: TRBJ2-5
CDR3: ASSHRRDQETQY

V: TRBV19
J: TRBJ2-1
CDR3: ASSIGEPTSSYNEQF

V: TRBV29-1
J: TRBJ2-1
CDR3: SARAGQGNEQF

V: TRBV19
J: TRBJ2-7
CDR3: ASSILSGRAGYEQY

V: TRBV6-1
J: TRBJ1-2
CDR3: ASSAGVNYGYT

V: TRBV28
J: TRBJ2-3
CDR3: ASSTGTSGKSTDTQY

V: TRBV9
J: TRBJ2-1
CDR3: ASSHPTGTGGASRLNEQF

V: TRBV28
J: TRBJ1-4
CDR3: ASGTAGNEKLF

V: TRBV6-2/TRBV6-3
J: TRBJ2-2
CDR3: ASRRLAGVPGELF

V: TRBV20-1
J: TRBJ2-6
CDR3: SALEVAGANVLT

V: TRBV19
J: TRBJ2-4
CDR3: ASSRTELAKNIQY

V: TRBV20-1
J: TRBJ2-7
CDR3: SARLTGTGEQY

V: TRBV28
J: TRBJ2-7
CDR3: ASSITIFSGGQY

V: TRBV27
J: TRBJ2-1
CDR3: ASRKVSGGTYNEQF

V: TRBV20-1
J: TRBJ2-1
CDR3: SASRTSGVDNEQF

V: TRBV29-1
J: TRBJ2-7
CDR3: SVVFGLAGVSYEQY

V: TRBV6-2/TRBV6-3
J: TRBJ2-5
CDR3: ASRSGTSGARGTQY

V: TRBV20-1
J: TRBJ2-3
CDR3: SARTSGETDTQY

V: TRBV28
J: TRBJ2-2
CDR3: ASRLSRVGELF

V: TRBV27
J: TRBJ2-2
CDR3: ASMGIRTGELF

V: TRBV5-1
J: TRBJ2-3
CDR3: ASSSGLAGGPISDTQY

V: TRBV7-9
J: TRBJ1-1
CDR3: ASSLGDYTEAF

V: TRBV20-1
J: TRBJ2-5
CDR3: SAGPGGQETQY

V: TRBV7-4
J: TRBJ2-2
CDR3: ASSRGVGTGELF

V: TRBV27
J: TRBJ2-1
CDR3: ASSHPTSGFYNEQF

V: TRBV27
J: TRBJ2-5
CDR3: ASSPSWQETQY

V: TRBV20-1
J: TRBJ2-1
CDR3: SVPIAGGLYNEQF

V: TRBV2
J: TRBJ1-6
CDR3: ASSGASSYNSPLH

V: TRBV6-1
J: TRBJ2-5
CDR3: ASTGISTAPQY

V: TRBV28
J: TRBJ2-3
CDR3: ASSSAGGRASDTQY

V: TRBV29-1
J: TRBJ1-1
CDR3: SVEGGASTEAF

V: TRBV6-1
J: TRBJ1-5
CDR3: ASSEESFRQPQH

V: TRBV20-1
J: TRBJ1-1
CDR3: SARFGGGTEAF